The entry that follows covers one TCR beta chain sequence. The antigen remains undetermined. 5'RACE template switching with UMIs generated TCR beta cDNA. TCRdb reprocessed the 5' RACE reads and reports one entry per CDR3 protein, with no DNA. The data show roughly 390,000 distinct CDR3 sequences, and the top ten clones hold 5.2%. The sample originates from a study of T cells expressing NK-cell markers. Overall study context: Cells sorted as CD3+CD56+NKG2C+, CD3+CD56+NKG2C- and CD3+CD56-NKG2C+ T cells supplied the TCR beta repertoires.

Study-level points and caveats: Expanded NKG2C+ T cell clones were not confirmed as HCMV-specific.

This CDR3 is built from 14 residues. Germline-derived CDR1 and CDR2 are MDHEN and SYDVKM. This sequence was found in a man between 18 and 69 years old in good health. The rearrangement links TRBV28 to TRBJ1-2; no DNA is available, so the TRBD1 call from TCRdb remains unchecked. The sequenced sample consisted of blood T cells: a sorted CD56 or NKG2C T cell subset, CD4+ or CD8+ T cells, or bulk PBMC T cells (not recorded which). CDR3 sequence: CASSPWGNNYGYTF.